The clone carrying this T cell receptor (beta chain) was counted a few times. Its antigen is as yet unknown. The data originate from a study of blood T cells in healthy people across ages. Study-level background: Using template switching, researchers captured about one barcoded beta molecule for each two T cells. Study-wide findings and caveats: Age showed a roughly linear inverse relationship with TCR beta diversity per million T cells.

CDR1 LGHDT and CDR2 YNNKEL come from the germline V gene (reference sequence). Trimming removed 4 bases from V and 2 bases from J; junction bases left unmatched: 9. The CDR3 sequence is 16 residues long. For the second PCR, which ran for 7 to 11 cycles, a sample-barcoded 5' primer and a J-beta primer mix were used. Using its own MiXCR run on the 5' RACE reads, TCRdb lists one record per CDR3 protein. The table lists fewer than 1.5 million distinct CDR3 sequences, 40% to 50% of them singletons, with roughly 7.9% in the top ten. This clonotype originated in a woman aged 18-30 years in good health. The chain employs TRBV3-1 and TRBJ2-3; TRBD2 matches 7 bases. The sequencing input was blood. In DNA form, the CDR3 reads TGTGCCAGCAGCCTAGTGGCGGGGGACCACACAGATACGCAGTATTTT. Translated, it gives CASSLVAGDHTDTQYF.